The clone carrying this T cell receptor (beta chain) was counted only a few times. The antigen is undetermined. This sample stems from a study of T cell repertoires in cytomegalovirus infection. Via MiXCR, TCRdb re-called the reads, giving one row per CDR3 protein. The sample consists of 700,000 to 850,000 distinct CDR3 sequences, approximately 32% of them appearing once. Unmatched junction bases numbered 9, after V lost 0 bases and J lost 1 base. CDR3 length: 18 residues. Germline V gives CDR1 LGHDT, CDR2 YNNKEL (reference sequence). This sample comprised cultured CD8+ T cells from PBMCs, obtained from culture after CMV antigen stimulation. This sequence originates from a human donor in good health (CMV status not recorded). Some clones in this sample may be carry-over from other donors' samples. This chain joins TRBV3-1 and TRBJ2-4; 7 bases match TRBD1. Here the CDR3 reads CASSQEARGREAKNIQYF. The CDR3 nucleotides are TGTGCCAGCAGCCAAGAAGCGAGGGGGCGCGAGGCCAAAAACATTCAGTACTTC.